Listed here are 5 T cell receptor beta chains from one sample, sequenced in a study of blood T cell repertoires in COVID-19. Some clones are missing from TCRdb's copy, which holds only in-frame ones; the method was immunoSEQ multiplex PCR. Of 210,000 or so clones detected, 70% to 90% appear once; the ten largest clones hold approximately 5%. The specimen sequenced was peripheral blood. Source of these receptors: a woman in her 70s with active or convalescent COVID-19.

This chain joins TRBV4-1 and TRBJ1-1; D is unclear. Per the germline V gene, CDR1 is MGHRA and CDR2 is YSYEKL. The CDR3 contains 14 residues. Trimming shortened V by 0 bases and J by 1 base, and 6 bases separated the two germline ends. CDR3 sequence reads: CASSQDLRNTEAFF. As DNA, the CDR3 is TGCGCCAGCAGCCAAGATCTACGGAACACTGAAGCTTTCTTT.

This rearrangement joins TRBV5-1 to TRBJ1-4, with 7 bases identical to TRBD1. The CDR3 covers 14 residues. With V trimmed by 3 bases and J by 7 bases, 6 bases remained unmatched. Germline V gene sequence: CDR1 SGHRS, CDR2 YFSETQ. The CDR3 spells CASSSRGGSEKLFF. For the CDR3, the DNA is TGCGCCAGCAGCTCTAGAGGGGGCAGTGAAAAACTGTTTTTT.

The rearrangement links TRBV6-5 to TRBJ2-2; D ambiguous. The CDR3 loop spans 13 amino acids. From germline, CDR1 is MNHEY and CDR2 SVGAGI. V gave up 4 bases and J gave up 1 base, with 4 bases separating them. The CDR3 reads CASSFQNTGELFF. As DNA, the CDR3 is TGTGCCAGCAGTTTTCAGAACACCGGGGAGCTGTTTTTT.

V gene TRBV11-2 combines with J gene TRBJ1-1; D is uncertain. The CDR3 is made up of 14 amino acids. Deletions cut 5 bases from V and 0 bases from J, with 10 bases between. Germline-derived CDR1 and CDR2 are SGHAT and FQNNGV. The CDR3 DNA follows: TGTGCCAGCAGCCCAAACCTACTGAACACTGAAGCTTTCTTT. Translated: CASSPNLLNTEAFF.

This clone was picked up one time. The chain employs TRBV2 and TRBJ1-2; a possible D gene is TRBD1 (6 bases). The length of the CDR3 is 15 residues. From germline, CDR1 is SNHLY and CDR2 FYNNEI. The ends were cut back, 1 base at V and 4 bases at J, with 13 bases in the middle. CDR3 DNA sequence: TGTGCCAGCAGTGAAGTTCGGACAGTAACCTATGGCTACACCTTC. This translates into CASSEVRTVTYGYTF.